These 20 T cell receptor beta chains were sequenced from one sample in a study of early T cells in non-severe SARS-CoV-2 infection. TCRdb re-analysed the 5' RACE reads in MiXCR, keeping a single row per CDR3 protein. Among tens of thousands of distinct CDR3 sequences listed, nearly 6% were seen once. The sequenced material came from whole blood. Receptors were obtained from an adult who was a healthcare worker with PCR-confirmed SARS-CoV-2 infection or an uninfected control (not recorded which).

This clonotype is a singleton in its sample. Just one base apart from a much larger clone, this may be a read error. The CDR3 end shows no conserved phenylalanine or tryptophan, and so a read error is likely. The chain employs TRBV10-1 and TRBJ2-3, with D unresolved. Germline loops: CDR1 WNHNN, CDR2 SYGVQD (reference sequence). The CDR3 consists of 12 residues. V was clipped by 4 bases and J by 5 bases, with 7 bases between them. In DNA, the CDR3 is TGCGCCAGCAGTGGCCGAGTAGATACGCAGTATCTT. Its translation: CASSGRVDTQYL.

This clonotype was picked up many times. In DNA, the CDR3 is TGTGCCAGCAGTCCAAGGGGGCAGAACACCGGGGAGCTGTTTTTT. Translating it yields CASSPRGQNTGELFF. The genes are TRBV6-1 and TRBJ2-2; 7 bases line up with TRBD1. The CDR3 runs 15 residues. Germline CDR1 MNHNS, CDR2 SASEGT. Unmatched junction bases numbered 4, after V lost 5 bases and J lost 1 base.

This clonotype is judged hyperexpanded. The chain employs TRBV4-3 and TRBJ2-7; D may correspond to TRBD1 or TRBD2 (5 bases each). V was shortened by 1 base and J by 4 bases, with 14 bases between the two germline ends. This CDR3 has 15 amino acids. Germline V gene sequence: CDR1 LGHNA, CDR2 YSLEER. CDR3 amino acids: CASSQGWGTFYEQYF. The CDR3 DNA follows: TGCGCCAGCAGCCAAGGATGGGGGACCTTTTACGAGCAGTACTTC.

This clonotype was picked up many times. The V call is TRBV29-1, the J call TRBJ1-1; tentatively, D is TRBD1 (6 bases). Trimming left V 1 base short and J 7 bases short, with 13 bases between. Per germline, CDR1 SQVTM and CDR2 ANQGSEA. The CDR3 totals 13 residues. CDR3 residues: CSVEVTGAGEAFF. The CDR3, as DNA: TGCAGCGTTGAAGTTACGGGGGCTGGTGAAGCTTTCTTT.

The V gene is TRBV7-2, the J gene TRBJ1-5; tentatively, D is TRBD1 (5 bases). Trimming left V 2 bases short and J 4 bases short, with 12 bases between. The germline CDR1 and CDR2 sequences are SGHTA and FQGNSA. CDR3 length equals 15 residues. This chain's CDR3 is CASSLNRQRNQPQHF. The CDR3 DNA reads as TGTGCCAGCAGCTTAAATAGACAGCGGAATCAGCCCCAGCATTTT.

This clonotype appeared many times. The chain uses TRBV20-1 and TRBJ2-3, with D possibly matching TRBD1 (5 bases). Germline assignment: CDR1 DFQATT and CDR2 SNEGSKA (reference sequence). The V end lost 2 bases, the J end lost 2 bases, and 14 bases lay between the germline ends. The CDR3 runs to 15 residues. The CDR3 reads CSARRARVPTDTQYF. The CDR3 DNA reads as TGCAGTGCTAGACGAGCCAGGGTCCCCACAGATACGCAGTATTTT.

This clonotype was counted ten times or more. This chain links TRBV5-1 with TRBJ2-7, with unresolved D. This CDR3 spans 14 amino acids. Germline CDR1 is SGHRS and CDR2 is YFSETQ. The V and J ends lost 0 bases and 0 bases respectively, with 7 bases between them. The CDR3 loop reads CASSLGSSSYEQYF. The CDR3 region has the DNA TGCGCCAGCAGCTTGGGCAGCTCCTCCTACGAGCAGTACTTC.

This clonotype was recorded at least ten times. The J gene is TRBJ2-7, the V gene TRBV12-3 or TRBV12-4; 8 bases line up with TRBD1. The CDR3 totals 15 residues. Trimming removed 6 bases from V and 5 bases from J; junction bases left unmatched: 12. CDR3 loop: CASSLDRGGMNEQYF. The CDR3 nucleotides read TGTGCCAGCAGCCTTGACAGGGGCGGAATGAACGAGCAGTACTTC.

At least ten counts were recorded for this clonotype. V usage is TRBV4-3 and J usage is TRBJ2-3; the D gene is possibly TRBD2 (6 bases). CDR3 length equals 18 residues. Germline assignment: CDR1 LGHNA and CDR2 YSLEER. The germline V and J ends were trimmed by 0 bases and 4 bases, with 20 bases remaining between them. The chain's CDR3 is CASSQDQGRGAGADTQYF. The CDR3 region has the DNA TGCGCCAGCAGCCAAGATCAGGGCCGGGGAGCGGGCGCAGATACGCAGTATTTT.

This clonotype was observed a few times. J is TRBJ1-2 and V is TRBV5-5; 8 bases map to TRBD1. This CDR3 contains 15 residues. The V gene end was trimmed by 1 base and the J gene end by 3 bases; junction bases not matched to a gene: 5. CDR1 is SGHKS and CDR2 is YYEKEE in the germline V gene (reference sequence). The CDR3 DNA is TGTGCCAGCAGCTTGACGCAGGGGGCAGACTATGGCTACACCTTC. Amino acid sequence: CASSLTQGADYGYTF.

V is TRBV6-6 and J is TRBJ2-7; D unresolved. The CDR3 contains 12 residues. Trimming took 4 bases from V and 7 from J, leaving 11 bases between them. CDR1 is MNHNY, CDR2 SVGAGI, per germline (reference sequence). The chain's CDR3 is CASSSLKGEQYF. CDR3 DNA: TGTGCCAGCAGTTCCCTCAAGGGAGAGCAGTACTTC.

This clonotype was counted many times. The gene calls are TRBV20-1 and TRBJ2-7; D is possibly TRBD1 (5 bases). The CDR3 covers 15 residues. V was shortened by 0 bases and J by 0 bases, with 12 bases between the two germline ends. The germline gives CDR1 DFQATT, CDR2 SNEGSKA (reference sequence). CDR3 sequence reads: CSARDRQGASYEQYF. CDR3 nucleotides: TGCAGTGCTAGAGATCGTCAGGGCGCCTCCTACGAGCAGTACTTC.

This clonotype has just a few counts. The chain links TRBV10-3 to TRBJ1-5; D might be TRBD1 (5 bases). Trimming took off 4 bases at V and 5 bases at J, with 12 bases between the two ends. The CDR3 extends over 14 amino acids. Per the germline V gene, CDR1 is ENHRY and CDR2 is SYGVKD. The CDR3 here is CAISAQGGDQPQHF. CDR3 DNA: TGTGCCATCAGTGCTCAGGGAGGGGATCAGCCCCAGCATTTT.

This clonotype was recorded many times. The chain uses TRBV19 and TRBJ2-2, with 11 bases matching TRBD1. CDR3 length: 16 residues. Germline-derived CDR1 and CDR2 are LNHDA and SQIVND (reference sequence). V lost 3 bases and J lost 6; bases outside the gene matches: 6. CDR3 region: CASSMIGTGGAGELFF. The CDR3 DNA sequence: TGTGCCAGTAGTATGATCGGGACAGGGGGTGCCGGGGAGCTGTTTTTT.

This clonotype occurred many times. This chain joins TRBV9 and TRBJ1-6; D remains ambiguous. The V gene's germline CDR1 is SGDLS and CDR2 YYNGEE. V was shortened by 4 bases and J by 14 bases, with 16 bases between the two germline ends. CDR3 length: 13 residues. The CDR3 reads CASSPDQRGTLHF. The CDR3 region has the DNA TGTGCCAGCAGCCCCGACCAAAGAGGAACCCTCCACTTT.

Many counts were recorded for this clonotype. The chain has TRBV20-1 and TRBJ2-1; D is undetermined. Looked up from germline, CDR1 is DFQATT and CDR2 is SNEGSKA (reference sequence). Trimming removed 1 base from V and 8 bases from J, with 18 bases in between. The length of the CDR3 is 15 residues. The CDR3 here is CSARAAAGRVYEQFF. The CDR3 DNA sequence: TGCAGTGCTAGAGCCGCGGCAGGACGAGTGTATGAGCAGTTCTTC.

In its sample, this clonotype was seen many times. CDR3 coding DNA: TGTGCCAGCAGCTTAGCGGGGAAGGGAGATACGCAGTATTTT. Encoded protein: CASSLAGKGDTQYF. The gene calls are TRBV7-2 and TRBJ2-3, with unresolved D. Germline V gene data show CDR1 as SGHTA and CDR2 as FQGNSA. CDR3 length: 14 residues. V shed 0 bases and J shed 5 bases, with 9 bases lying between them. Variable domain in full (rest from reference TRBV7-2 and TRBJ2-3): GAGVSQSPSNKVTEKGKDVELRCDPISGHTALYWYRQSLGQGLEFLIYFQGNSAPDKSGLPSDRFSAERTGGSVSTLTIQRTQQEDSAVYLCASSLAGKGDTQYFGPGTRLTVL.

This clonotype occurred many times. The rearrangement joins TRBV20-1 to TRBJ2-7; 7 nucleotides agree with TRBD1. CDR1 and CDR2 from the germline V gene are DFQATT and SNEGSKA (reference sequence). Germline trimming cut 2 bases from V and 3 bases from J; bases unmatched to any gene: 10. The CDR3 loop spans 15 amino acids. The CDR3 region is CSARIGTDLFYEQYF. The CDR3 nucleotides are TGCAGTGCTAGAATCGGGACAGACCTTTTCTACGAGCAGTACTTC.

This clonotype was detected a few times. The rearrangement joins TRBV11-2 to TRBJ2-2; D uncertain. This CDR3 is 13 amino acids long. Germline CDR1 SGHAT, CDR2 FQNNGV. V was shortened by 3 bases and J by 8 bases, with 10 bases between the two germline ends. CDR3 nucleotides: TGTGCCAGCAGCTTTGTCCCTTCGGGGGAGCTGTTTTTT. It encodes CASSFVPSGELFF.

This clonotype was seen repeatedly, ten times or more. This chain links TRBV20-1 with TRBJ1-6, with D possibly matching TRBD1 (6 bases). In germline, CDR1 is DFQATT, CDR2 SNEGSKA (reference sequence). The V end was cut by 6 bases, the J end by 5 bases, with 17 bases between. The length of the CDR3 is 15 residues. CDR3 loop: CSARARQANNSPLHF. In DNA, the CDR3 is TGCAGTGCAAGGGCCCGACAGGCGAATAATTCACCCCTCCACTTT.